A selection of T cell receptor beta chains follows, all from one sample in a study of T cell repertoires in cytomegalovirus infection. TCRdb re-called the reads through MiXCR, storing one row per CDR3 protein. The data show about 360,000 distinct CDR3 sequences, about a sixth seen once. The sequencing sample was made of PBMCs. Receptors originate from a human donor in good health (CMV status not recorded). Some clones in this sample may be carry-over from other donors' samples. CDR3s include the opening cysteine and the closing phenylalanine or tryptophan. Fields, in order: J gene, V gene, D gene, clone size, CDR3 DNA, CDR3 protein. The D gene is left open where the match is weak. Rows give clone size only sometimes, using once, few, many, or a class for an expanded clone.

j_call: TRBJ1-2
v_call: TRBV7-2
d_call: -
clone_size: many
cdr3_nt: TGTGCCAGCAGCTTAGAAACAGGGCACTATGGCTACACCTTC
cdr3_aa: CASSLETGHYGYTF

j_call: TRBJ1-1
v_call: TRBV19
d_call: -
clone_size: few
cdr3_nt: TGTGCCAGTAGTAGCATTAAAACTGAAGCTTTCTTT
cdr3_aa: CASSSIKTEAFF

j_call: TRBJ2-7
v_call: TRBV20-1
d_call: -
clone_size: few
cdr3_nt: TGCAGTGCCCAAGCCGGGGGTTCTTACGAGCAGTACTTC
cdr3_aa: CSAQAGGSYEQYF

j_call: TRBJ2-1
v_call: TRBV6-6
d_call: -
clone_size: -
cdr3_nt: TGTGCCAGCGGTACGGGAACCAATGAGCAGTTCTTC
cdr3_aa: CASGTGTNEQFF

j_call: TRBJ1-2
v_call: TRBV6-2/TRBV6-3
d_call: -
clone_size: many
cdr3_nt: TGTGCCAGCAGTTCTGGACGTCACGGCTACACCTTC
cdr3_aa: CASSSGRHGYTF

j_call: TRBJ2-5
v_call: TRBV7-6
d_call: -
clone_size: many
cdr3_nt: TGTGCCAGCAAAGCCGGGTTCACGGCACAAGAGACCCAGTACTTC
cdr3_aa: CASKAGFTAQETQYF

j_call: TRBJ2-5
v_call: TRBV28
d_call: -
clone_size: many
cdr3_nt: TGTGCCAGCAGTCCAGGGATCAACTTTCAAGAGACCCAGTACTTC
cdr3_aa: CASSPGINFQETQYF

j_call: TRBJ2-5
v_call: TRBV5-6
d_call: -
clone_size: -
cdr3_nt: TGTGCCAGCAGCCCCGGGGGGACATCACCTTTTCACTTC
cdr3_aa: CASSPGGTSPFHF

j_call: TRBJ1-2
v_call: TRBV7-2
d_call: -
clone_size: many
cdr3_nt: TGTGCCAGCAGCTTCAGCAGGGACGACTATGGCTACACCTTC
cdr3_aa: CASSFSRDDYGYTF

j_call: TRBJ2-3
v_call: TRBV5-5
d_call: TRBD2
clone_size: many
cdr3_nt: TGTGCCAGCAGCTTGTCGGGACTAGCGGGAGGGCCTGGAGATACGCAGTATTTT
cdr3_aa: CASSLSGLAGGPGDTQYF